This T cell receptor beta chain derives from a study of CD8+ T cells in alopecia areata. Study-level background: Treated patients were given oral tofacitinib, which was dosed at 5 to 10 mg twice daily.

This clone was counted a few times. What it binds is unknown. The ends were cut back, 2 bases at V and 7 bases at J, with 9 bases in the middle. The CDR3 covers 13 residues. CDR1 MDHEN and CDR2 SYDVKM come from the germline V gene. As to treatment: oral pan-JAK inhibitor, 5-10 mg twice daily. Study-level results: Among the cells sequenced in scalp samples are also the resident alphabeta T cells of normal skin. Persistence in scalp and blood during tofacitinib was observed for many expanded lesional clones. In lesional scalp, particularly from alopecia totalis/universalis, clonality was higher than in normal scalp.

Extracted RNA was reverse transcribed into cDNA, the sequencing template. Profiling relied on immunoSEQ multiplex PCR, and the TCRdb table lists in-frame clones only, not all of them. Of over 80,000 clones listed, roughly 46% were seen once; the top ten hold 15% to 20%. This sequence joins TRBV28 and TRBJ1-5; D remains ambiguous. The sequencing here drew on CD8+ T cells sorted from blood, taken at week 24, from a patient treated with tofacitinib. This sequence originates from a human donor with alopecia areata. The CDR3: CASSLHRGQPQHF. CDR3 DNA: TGTGCCAGCAGTTTACACCGAGGGCAGCCCCAGCATTTT.